This T cell receptor (beta chain) appears in the sequencing data of a study of T cell clonality in common variable immunodeficiency. Study findings and constraints: Fewer deletions and N-nucleotide insertions were reportedly seen in common variable immunodeficiency TCR beta sequences.

Some clones are missing from TCRdb's copy, which holds only in-frame ones; the method was immunoSEQ multiplex PCR. The table lists about 34,000 clones, with no singletons. Deletions cut 9 bases from V and 10 bases from J, with 13 bases between. The CDR3 loop spans 12 amino acids. The germline CDR1 and CDR2 sequences are WSHSY and SAAADI. Aged roughly 8 to 70 years, CVID subjects averaged around 43 years old. Worth noting for this clone: The antigen is not known. The read halts 3 residues ahead of the CDR3 end, with the missing end drawn from the germline J gene.

The source of this sequence is a human donor with common variable immunodeficiency. The J gene is TRBJ1-6, the V gene TRBV10-2; D may be TRBD1 (5 bases). Source material: peripheral blood mononuclear cells. Partial CDR3 DNA: TGCGCCAGTCGTGCAGGGAACTCACCC. This sequence encodes CASRAGNSP. The CDR3 reads in full as CASRAGNSPLHF.